This T cell receptor (beta chain) was retrieved from a study of T cells in Graves' hyperthyroidism and ophthalmopathy. This sample holds PBMCs from 8 to 10 ml fresh peripheral blood. As concerns this clonotype: Its antigen remains unknown.

Germline-derived CDR1 and CDR2 are SGDLS and YYNGEE. The V and J ends lost 0 bases and 1 base respectively, with 9 bases between them. CDR3 length: 15 residues. Researchers took RNA transcripts and amplified the TCR beta CDR3 regions from them. TCR CDR3 regions were first amplified by RT-PCR with HTBI primers. TCRdb analysed the multiplex PCR reads with MiXCR anew, one entry per CDR3 protein. The sample gives 300,000 to 400,000 distinct CDR3 sequences, around 15% of which show up once; around a fifth is in the top ten. General observations from the study: Within blood appeared most thyroid clonotypes that had expanded above 0.001.

Sample: blood. V and J are TRBV9 and TRBJ2-3; no clear D gene. The TCR was taken from a woman in her 30s with Graves' ophthalmopathy. The CDR3 DNA is TGTGCCAGCAGCGTAGATGGGTGGCGCACAGATACGCAGTATTTT. Protein product: CASSVDGWRTDTQYF.